The present entry profiles one TCR beta chain with its context. CDR1 MNHEY and CDR2 SMNVEV come from the germline V gene (reference sequence). This CDR3 region has 13 residues. Trimming took 5 bases from V and 4 from J; bases not matched to a gene: 2. This entry is derived from a study of control samples from healthy donors and cancer patients. The table came from immunoSEQ multiplex PCR; TCRdb's copy has only in-frame clones and leaves some out. The table records 150,000 to 180,000 clones, 93% of them present only once. The chain is built from TRBV27 and TRBJ2-7; TRBD2 matches 10 bases. What was sequenced was blood. This TCR came from a middle-aged man in good health. Here the CDR3 reads CASSRLAGYEQYF. The CDR3 nucleotides read TGTGCCAGCAGTCGACTAGCGGGTTACGAGCAGTACTTC.